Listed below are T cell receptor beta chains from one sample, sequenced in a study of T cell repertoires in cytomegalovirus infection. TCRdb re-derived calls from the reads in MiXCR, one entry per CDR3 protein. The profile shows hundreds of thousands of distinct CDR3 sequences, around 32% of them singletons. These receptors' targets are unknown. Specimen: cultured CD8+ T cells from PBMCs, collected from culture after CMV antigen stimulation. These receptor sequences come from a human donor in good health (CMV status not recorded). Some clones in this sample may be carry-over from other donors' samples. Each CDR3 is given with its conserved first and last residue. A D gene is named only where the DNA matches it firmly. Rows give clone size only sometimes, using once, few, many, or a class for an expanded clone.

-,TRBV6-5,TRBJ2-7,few,CASSYSMTPDSSNPYEQYF,TGTGCCAGCAGTTACTCGATGACCCCGGACAGCTCAAACCCCTACGAGCAGTACTTC
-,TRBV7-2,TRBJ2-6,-,CASSSRRHLSGANVLTF,TGTGCCAGCAGCTCCCGTCGGCACCTCTCTGGGGCCAACGTCCTGACTTTC
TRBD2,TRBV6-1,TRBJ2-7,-,CASRASGGVHSYEQYF,TGTGCCAGCAGGGCTAGCGGGGGAGTACACTCCTACGAGCAGTACTTC
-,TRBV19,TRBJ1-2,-,CASSIVGGTNYGYTF,TGTGCCAGTAGTATAGTTGGAGGCACTAACTATGGCTACACCTTC
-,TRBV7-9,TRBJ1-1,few,CASSLGREKTEAFF,TGTGCCAGCAGCTTAGGCAGGGAAAAAACTGAAGCTTTCTTT
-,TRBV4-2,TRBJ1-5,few,CASSKRGEGNQPQHF,TGTGCCAGCAGCAAGAGGGGTGAAGGCAATCAGCCCCAGCATTTT
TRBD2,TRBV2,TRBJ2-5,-,CASSASSGGGFMKTQYF,TGTGCCAGCAGTGCCTCTAGCGGGGGCGGGTTTATGAAGACCCAGTACTTC
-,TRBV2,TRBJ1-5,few,CASSEAWLYSNQPQHF,TGTGCCAGCAGTGAAGCGTGGCTCTATAGCAATCAGCCCCAGCATTTT
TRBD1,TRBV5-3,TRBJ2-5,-,CASSGTAGTGRETQYF,TGTGCCAGCAGCGGCACAGCCGGGACAGGGAGGGAGACCCAGTACTTC
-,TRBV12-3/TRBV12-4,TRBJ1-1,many,CASSPDMNTEAFF,TGCGCCAGCAGCCCGGACATGAACACTGAAGCTTTCTTT
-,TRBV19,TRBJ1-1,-,CASSMNSDTNTEAFF,TGTGCCAGTAGTATGAACTCCGACACGAACACTGAAGCTTTCTTT
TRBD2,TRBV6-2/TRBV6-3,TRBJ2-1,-,CASRPLAGDYNEQFF,TGTGCCAGCAGACCTCTAGCGGGGGATTACAATGAGCAGTTCTTC
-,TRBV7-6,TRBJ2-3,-,CASSLLGRSTDTQYF,TGTGCTAGCAGCTTATTGGGACGGAGCACAGATACGCAGTATTTT
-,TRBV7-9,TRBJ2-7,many,CASSFSGYEQYF,TGTGCCAGCAGCTTTAGTGGCTACGAGCAGTACTTC
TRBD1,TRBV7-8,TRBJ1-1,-,CASSLAPGQGYTEAFF,TGTGCCAGCAGCTTAGCACCGGGACAGGGGTACACTGAAGCTTTCTTT
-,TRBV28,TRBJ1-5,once,CASSPELNQPQHF,TGTGCCAGCAGTCCGGAACTTAATCAGCCCCAGCATTTT
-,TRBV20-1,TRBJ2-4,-,CSARAPRVLPVAKNIQYF,TGCAGTGCTAGAGCTCCACGGGTGTTGCCTGTAGCCAAAAACATTCAGTACTTC
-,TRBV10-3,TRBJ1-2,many,CAIRSDGSRGYTF,TGTGCCATCAGGTCGGATGGCTCCCGCGGCTACACCTTC
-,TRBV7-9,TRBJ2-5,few,CASSLGGVKETQYF,TGTGCCAGCAGCTTAGGAGGGGTGAAAGAGACCCAGTACTTC
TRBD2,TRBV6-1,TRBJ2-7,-,CASRVAGAAYEQYF,TGTGCCAGCAGAGTAGCGGGGGCCGCCTACGAGCAGTACTTC
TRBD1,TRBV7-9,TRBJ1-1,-,CASSFGTGASEAFF,TGTGCCAGCAGCTTCGGGACAGGGGCTTCTGAAGCTTTCTTT
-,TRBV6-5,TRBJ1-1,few,CASSYLTGGAETEAFF,TGTGCCAGCAGTTACCTCACCGGGGGCGCTGAAACTGAAGCTTTCTTT
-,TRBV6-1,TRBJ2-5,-,CASPGVGAETQYF,TGTGCCAGCCCGGGGGTAGGGGCCGAGACCCAGTACTTC
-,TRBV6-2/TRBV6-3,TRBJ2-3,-,CASSYSESTDTQYF,TGTGCCAGCAGTTACTCCGAGTCGACAGATACGCAGTATTTT
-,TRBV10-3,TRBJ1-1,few,CAISEGGGLTEAFF,TGTGCCATCAGTGAGGGCGGGGGGCTAACTGAAGCTTTCTTT
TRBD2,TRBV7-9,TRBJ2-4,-,CASSPGLAGPAKNIQYF,TGTGCCAGCAGCCCCGGACTAGCGGGGCCAGCCAAAAACATTCAGTACTTC
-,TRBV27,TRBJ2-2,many,CASSLGSNTGELFF,TGTGCCAGCAGCTTAGGATCGAACACCGGGGAGCTGTTTTTT
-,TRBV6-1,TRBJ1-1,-,CASSFFSQGGTEAFF,TGTGCCAGCAGTTTCTTCTCCCAGGGAGGCACTGAAGCTTTCTTT
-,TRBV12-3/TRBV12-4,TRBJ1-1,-,CASSFGIDTEAFF,TGTGCCAGCAGTTTTGGGATAGACACTGAAGCTTTCTTT
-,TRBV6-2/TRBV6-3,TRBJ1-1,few,CASSNRGSVEAFF,TGTGCCAGCAGTAACCGCGGGAGTGTTGAAGCTTTCTTT
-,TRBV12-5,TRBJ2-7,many,CASAFGWEADVSYEQYF,TGTGCTAGTGCCTTTGGTTGGGAGGCAGACGTGTCCTACGAGCAGTACTTC
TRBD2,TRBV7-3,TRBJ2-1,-,CASRPTSGGRYEQFF,TGTGCCAGCAGACCTACTAGCGGGGGGCGGTATGAGCAGTTCTTC
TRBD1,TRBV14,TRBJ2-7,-,CASSTRKTGNEQYF,TGTGCCAGCAGCACAAGAAAGACAGGGAACGAGCAGTACTTC
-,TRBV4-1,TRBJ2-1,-,CASSQVPLRGPYNEQFF,TGCGCCAGCAGCCAAGTGCCACTCAGGGGACCCTACAATGAGCAGTTCTTC
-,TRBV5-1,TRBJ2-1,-,CASSLKPDGYNEQFF,TGCGCCAGCAGCTTAAAACCCGACGGCTACAATGAGCAGTTCTTC
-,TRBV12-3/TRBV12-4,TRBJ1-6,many,CASTLGGNLNSPLHF,TGTGCCAGCACCTTGGGGGGGAACCTTAATTCACCCCTCCACTTT
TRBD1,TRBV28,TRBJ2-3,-,CASRTTGLGTDTQYF,TGTGCCAGCAGAACGACAGGGTTAGGCACAGATACGCAGTATTTT
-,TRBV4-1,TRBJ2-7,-,CASSQGSVSYEQYF,TGCGCCAGCAGCCAAGGTTCAGTGTCCTACGAGCAGTACTTC
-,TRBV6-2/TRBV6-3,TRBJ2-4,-,CASSYEGGVGNIQYF,TGTGCCAGCAGTTACGAGGGCGGGGTCGGGAACATTCAGTACTTC
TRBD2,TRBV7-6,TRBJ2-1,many,CASSLEVAGSSYNEQFF,TGTGCCAGCAGCTTAGAGGTAGCGGGGAGCTCCTACAATGAGCAGTTCTTC